This TCR beta chain was recorded in a study of blood T cell repertoires in COVID-19 (TCRdb year 2020). For the wider study: Collaborator samples came from the United States, Italy and Spain and covered acute and convalescent phases of COVID-19. The prospective study material was composed of cDNA or gDNA derived from T cells, B-cell-depleted T cells, or PBMCs. Subjects who had been exposed to COVID-19, were actively infected with it, or had recovered from it provided the deeply sampled blood TCRbeta repertoires that made up the dataset. The repertoires were released in a freely available public database intended as a resource for research on the immune response to SARS-CoV-2. Samples came from the ongoing ImmuneRACE study (first 160 participants) plus 1,254 subjects from 6 global collaborators. Nearly every sample came with metadata listing a de-identified subject ID, COVID-19 status, age in years and sex. Where available, HLA class I and class II types were taken from metadata supplied by the sample provider and were not determined by assay-based typing. Broader findings and caveats from the paper: The quantity of clinical and demographic metadata differed by source and by participant and was supplied without curation.

Each collaborating institution followed its own protocols to collect whole blood in K2EDTA tubes. For TCRbeta analysis, collaborators shipped samples as frozen whole blood, isolated PBMCs, or DNA extracted from either of those sample types. Of note for this clone: Which antigen it targets is not known. No much larger clone exists at a distance of one base, and base qualities are not known.

TCRbeta CDR3 regions were amplified from genomic DNA using the immunoSEQ Assay, a bias-controlled multiplex PCR. The original methods were these. The number of nucleated cells in each sample was estimated from the amplification of reference gene primers within the assay. To quantify the absolute abundance of each unique TCRbeta CDR3 rearrangement, sequence reads were collapsed and filtered. For each sample, productive Simpson clonality was calculated as the square root of Simpson's diversity index over productive rearrangements. The immuneACCESS repertoire file appears here via TCRdb, limited to in-frame rearrangements. These files lack a portion of the clones; in checked studies, under half of the deficit traces to unresolved V genes, and the cause of the others is not known. For V, J and clone size, that table is used; D and trimming come from the DNA. This sample holds approximately 130,000 clones; around four fifths were observed only once. Clones ranked in the top ten supply 20% to 25% of the sample.

Spanning cysteine to phenylalanine, the CDR3 consists of 15 amino acids. The read is trimmed to its CDR3 DNA, 45 bases read in frame from base 1. Via the germline V gene (reference sequence), CDR1 is MNHEY and CDR2 SMNVEV. After removal of 3 bases from V and 5 bases from J, the junction retains 6 bases not matched to a gene. The sequence joins TRBV27 to TRBJ2-5, with 10 central nucleotides matching TRBD2. This TCR came from a human donor in a cohort sampled during active COVID-19. Sequenced material: peripheral blood. Here the CDR3 is given as CASSFSSGSTETQYF. The nucleotide sequence reads as follows: TGTGCCAGCAGTTTCTCTAGCGGGAGCACGGAGACCCAGTACTTC.